Below, 5 T cell receptor beta chains from the same sample are listed, as sequenced in a study of cytomegalovirus exposure and HLA in healthy donors. TCRdb keeps only in-frame clones here, not all; method: immunoSEQ multiplex PCR. The sample has under 200,000 clones, about 96% seen once. The sample consisted of PBMCs. These receptors were collected from a young woman in good health and CMV-seronegative.

V is TRBV10-3 and J is TRBJ2-3; D is possibly TRBD1 (5 bases). Trimming took 6 bases from V and 4 from J, leaving 17 bases between them. Germline V gene sequence: CDR1 ENHRY, CDR2 SYGVKD. The CDR3 has 15 residues. The CDR3 DNA reads as TGTGCCATCAGACAGTTCAGGGCCGGCGCAGATACGCAGTATTTT. Translating it yields CAIRQFRAGADTQYF.

CDR3: CSASDNYEQYF. CDR3 DNA sequence: TGCAGTGCTTCAGACAACTACGAGCAGTACTTC. The chain joins TRBV20-1 to TRBJ2-7; D unclear. Trimming stripped 5 bases from V and 3 bases from J, with 8 bases between. CDR1 and CDR2 from the germline V gene are DFQATT and SNEGSKA (reference sequence). The CDR3 is made up of 11 amino acids.

The chain employs TRBV13 and TRBJ1-1; perhaps TRBD1 as D (5 bases). Looked up from germline, CDR1 is PRHDT and CDR2 is FYEKMQ (reference sequence). The CDR3 runs 13 residues. V lost 1 base and J 5 bases, leaving 8 bases between the germline ends. The CDR3 DNA follows: TGTGCCAGCAGCTTAGAGGGGCTGACTGAAGCTTTCTTT. The encoded protein is CASSLEGLTEAFF. Using reference TRBV13 and TRBJ1-1 for the parts outside the CDR3, the full variable domain is AAGVIQSPRHLIKEKRETATLKCYPIPRHDTVYWYQQGPGQDPQFLISFYEKMQSDKGSIPDRFSAQQFSDYHSELNMSSLELGDSALYFCASSLEGLTEAFFGQGTRLTVV.

This chain links TRBV2 with TRBJ2-3; weak D call: TRBD1 (6 bases). The germline CDR1 and CDR2 sequences are SNHLY and FYNNEI. Trimming shortened V by 6 bases and J by 12 bases, and 16 bases separated the two germline ends. The CDR3 is 12 amino acids. The CDR3 sequence is CASRGAPFIQYF. The CDR3 nucleotides are TGTGCCAGCAGGGGGGCCCCCTTTATCCAGTATTTT.

The chain employs TRBV27 and TRBJ1-2, with 8 bases matching TRBD1. The V segment lost 6 bases and the J segment 5 bases; nucleotides outside the gene matches: 5. The CDR3 has 13 residues. Germline loops: CDR1 MNHEY, CDR2 SMNVEV (reference sequence). CDR3 coding DNA: TGTGCCAGCAGCGGACAGGGTGCATATGGCTACACCTTC. Translation gives CASSGQGAYGYTF.